A selection of T cell receptor beta chains follows, all from one sample in a study of T cells in Graves' hyperthyroidism and ophthalmopathy. TCRdb reprocessed the multiplex PCR reads with MiXCR, giving one entry per CDR3 protein. Here the sample spans over 650,000 distinct CDR3 sequences, just under 45% being singletons. Specimen: peripheral blood or thyroid tissue (not recorded which). The receptors were sampled from an adult man with Graves' disease, either hyperthyroidism or ophthalmopathy (not recorded which). Both conserved end residues are part of each CDR3. A D gene is named only where the DNA matches it firmly. Size is stated for part of the rows, as once, few or many counts, or as a class when the clone is expanded.

size: few
D: NA
J: TRBJ1-2
V: TRBV7-9
CDR3: CASSSEPGTGYTF
DNA: TGTGCCAGCAGTTCCGAACCTGGGACTGGCTACACCTTC

size: NA
D: TRBD2
J: TRBJ2-5
V: TRBV15
CDR3: CATSRTAGGRFQETQYF
DNA: TGTGCCACCAGCAGGACAGCGGGGGGGCGGTTTCAAGAGACCCAGTACTTC

size: few
D: NA
J: TRBJ1-5
V: TRBV2
CDR3: CASNAGSQPQHF
DNA: TGTGCCAGCAACGCAGGGTCGCAGCCCCAGCATTTT

size: NA
D: NA
J: TRBJ1-2
V: TRBV9
CDR3: CASSPTNNYGYTF
DNA: TGTGCCAGCAGTCCGACAAACAACTATGGCTACACCTTC

size: NA
D: TRBD1
J: TRBJ1-4
V: TRBV11-2
CDR3: CASSLDRTNEKLFF
DNA: TGTGCCAGCAGCTTGGACAGGACTAATGAAAAACTGTTTTTT

size: few
D: NA
J: TRBJ1-2
V: TRBV2
CDR3: CASSVPERGGYTF
DNA: TGTGCCAGCAGTGTGCCAGAAAGAGGCGGCTACACCTTC

size: NA
D: NA
J: TRBJ2-7
V: TRBV7-8
CDR3: CASRGPGEQYF
DNA: TGTGCCAGCAGGGGGCCGGGAGAGCAGTACTTC

size: NA
D: TRBD1
J: TRBJ1-1
V: TRBV7-9
CDR3: CASSLRWGQLTEAFF
DNA: TGTGCCAGCAGCTTGAGGTGGGGACAGCTTACTGAAGCTTTCTTT

size: NA
D: TRBD1
J: TRBJ1-2
V: TRBV6-1
CDR3: CASSASGTGGNYGYTF
DNA: TGTGCCAGCAGTGCCTCCGGGACAGGGGGCAACTATGGCTACACCTTC

size: NA
D: NA
J: TRBJ1-6
V: TRBV20-1
CDR3: CSARRAGNSPLHF
DNA: TGCAGTGCTAGAAGGGCGGGTAATTCACCCCTCCACTTT

size: many
D: TRBD1
J: TRBJ2-2
V: TRBV7-9
CDR3: CASSRTGELFF
DNA: TGTGCCAGCAGCCGGACAGGGGAACTGTTTTTT

size: few
D: NA
J: TRBJ1-2
V: TRBV19
CDR3: CASSIAGMDGYTF
DNA: TGTGCCAGTAGTATTGCCGGGATGGATGGCTACACCTTC

size: once
D: NA
J: TRBJ2-1
V: TRBV7-2
CDR3: CASSLGAGLNNEQFF
DNA: TGTGCCAGCAGCTTAGGGGCGGGGCTGAACAATGAGCAGTTCTTC

size: NA
D: NA
J: TRBJ2-5
V: TRBV24-1
CDR3: CATSDSRQGREPQYF
DNA: TGTGCCACCAGTGATTCAAGACAGGGACGGGAGCCCCAGTACTTC

size: NA
D: TRBD1
J: TRBJ2-6
V: TRBV2
CDR3: CASSLSRDSSGANVLTF
DNA: TGTGCCAGCAGTTTGTCCCGGGACAGCTCTGGGGCCAACGTCCTGACTTTC

size: few
D: NA
J: TRBJ2-7
V: TRBV19
CDR3: CASSSAGLTYEQYF
DNA: TGTGCCAGTAGTTCGGCGGGCTTAACCTACGAGCAGTACTTC

size: NA
D: TRBD1
J: TRBJ1-1
V: TRBV2
CDR3: CASSQVGTGTEAFF
DNA: TGTGCCAGCAGCCAAGTGGGGACAGGGACTGAAGCTTTCTTT

size: NA
D: NA
J: TRBJ1-2
V: TRBV2
CDR3: CTSGRGGSF
DNA: TGTACCAGCGGACGGGGAGGGTCCTTC

size: many
D: NA
J: TRBJ2-5
V: TRBV7-8
CDR3: CASIGLFSETQYF
DNA: TGTGCCAGCATAGGACTGTTTTCGGAGACCCAGTACTTC

size: NA
D: NA
J: TRBJ1-2
V: TRBV9
CDR3: CASSSKTGNSSTSLNYGYTF
DNA: TGTGCCAGCAGCAGCAAGACTGGGAACAGTTCCACCTCCCTTAACTATGGCTACACCTTC

size: NA
D: TRBD2
J: TRBJ2-7
V: TRBV10-3
CDR3: CAISGGSYEQYF
DNA: TGTGCCATCAGTGGCGGGAGTTACGAGCAGTACTTC